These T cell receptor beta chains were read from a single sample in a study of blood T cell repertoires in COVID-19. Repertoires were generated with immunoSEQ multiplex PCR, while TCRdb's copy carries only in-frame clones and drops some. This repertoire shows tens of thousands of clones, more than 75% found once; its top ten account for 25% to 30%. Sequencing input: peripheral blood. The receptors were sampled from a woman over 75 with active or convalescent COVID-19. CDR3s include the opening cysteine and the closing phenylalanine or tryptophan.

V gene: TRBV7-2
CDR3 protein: CASSLINTEAFF

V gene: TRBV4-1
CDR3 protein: CASSQDPGLALSETQYF

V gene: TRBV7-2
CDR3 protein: CASSSRGYEQYF

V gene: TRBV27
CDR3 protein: CASSLSTISPSGGAVGTDTQYF

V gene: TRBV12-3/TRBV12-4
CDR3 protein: CASSPVEYGELFF

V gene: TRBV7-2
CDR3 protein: CASSTRGKETQYF

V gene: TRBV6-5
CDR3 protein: CASSYYGPEGLFF

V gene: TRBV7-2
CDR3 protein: CASSSRAGNQPQHF

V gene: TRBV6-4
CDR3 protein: CASSDSQRSPYNEQFF

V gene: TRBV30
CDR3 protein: CAWSPPPARGLQPQHF

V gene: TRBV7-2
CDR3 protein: CASSLGGPYNEQFF

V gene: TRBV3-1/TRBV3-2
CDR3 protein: CASSRDREAHEQFF

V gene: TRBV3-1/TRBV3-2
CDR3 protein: CASSQRGVNTEAFF

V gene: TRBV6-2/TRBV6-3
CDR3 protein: CASSPRGNRETQYF

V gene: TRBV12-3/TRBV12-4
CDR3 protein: CASSLGAGRQYF

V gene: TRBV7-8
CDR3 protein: CASSSHRGLVETQYF

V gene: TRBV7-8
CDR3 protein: CASSLALIPTSGGKEQFF

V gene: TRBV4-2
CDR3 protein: CASSPGDRSDYGYTF

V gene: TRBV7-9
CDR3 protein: CASIKELAGGPSTDTQYF

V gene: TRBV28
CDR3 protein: CASSFGRAGDTEAFF

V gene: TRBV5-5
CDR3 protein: CASSRTGGSAGELFF

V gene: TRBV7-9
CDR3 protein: CASSLPNQPQHF

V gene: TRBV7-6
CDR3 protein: CASSNRGLEEKLFF

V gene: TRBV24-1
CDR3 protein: CATSAGGGNQPQHF

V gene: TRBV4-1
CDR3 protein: CASSRQDREILNEKLFF

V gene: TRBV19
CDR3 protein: CASSLDREQETQYF

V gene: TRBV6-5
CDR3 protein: CASSHQGDAGNTIYF

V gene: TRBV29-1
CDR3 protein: CSVSGTGGGYGYTF

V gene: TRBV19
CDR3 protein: CASTTTGGGEQYF

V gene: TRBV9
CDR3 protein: CASSVSGVTGELFF

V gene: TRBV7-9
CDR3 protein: CASSLPWTNNEQFF

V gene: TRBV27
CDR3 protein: CASSLSGQAPNSPLHF

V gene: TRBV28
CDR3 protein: CASSLLGDRGNEQFF

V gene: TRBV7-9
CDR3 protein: CASSPGQGAGETQYF

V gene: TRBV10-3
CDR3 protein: CAISSRGDRGWFAFF

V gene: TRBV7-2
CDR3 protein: CASSLAGSGGLETQYF

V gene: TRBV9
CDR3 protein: CASSVASDRGSGNTIYF

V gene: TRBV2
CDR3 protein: CASSSKPSLEAQYF

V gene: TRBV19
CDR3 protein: CASSLQGASETQYF

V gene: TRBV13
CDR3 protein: CASNFRGSDSPLHF

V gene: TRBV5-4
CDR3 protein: CASSRRRGGKDTEAFF

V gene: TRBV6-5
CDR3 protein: CASKGQKTNYGYTF

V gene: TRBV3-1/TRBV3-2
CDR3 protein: CASSLGTGEETEAFF

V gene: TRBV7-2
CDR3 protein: CASSLSTGTGYTF

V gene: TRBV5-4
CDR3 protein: CASSLRQGEYNEQFF

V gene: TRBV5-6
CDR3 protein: CASSARTGGKVDNSPLHF

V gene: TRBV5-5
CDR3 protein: CASSLVQSSLHF

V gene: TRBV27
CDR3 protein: CASSLFGLARYNEQFF

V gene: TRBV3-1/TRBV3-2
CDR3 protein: CASSQGANGGVVYEQYF

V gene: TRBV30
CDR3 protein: CAWSTGGDSPLHF

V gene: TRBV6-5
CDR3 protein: CASSYSGEAFF

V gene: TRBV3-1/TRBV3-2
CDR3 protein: CASSQDGLGAYNQPQHF

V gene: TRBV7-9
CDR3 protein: CASSLQGTYGYTF

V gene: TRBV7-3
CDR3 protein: CASSLSGRGDDTQYF